The TCR beta chain under discussion was sequenced for a study of blood T cell repertoires in COVID-19. The overall study: COVID-19 samples collected from the United States, Italy and Spain covered acute and convalescent phases. Nucleic acid was either cDNA or gDNA, and it came from T cells, B-cell-depleted T cells, or PBMCs.

Original analysis: Nucleated cell counts were estimated from reference gene primer amplification. Repertoires were generated with immunoSEQ multiplex PCR, while TCRdb's copy carries only in-frame clones and drops some. V and J calls and clone size come straight from that table; D and trimming were deduced from the DNA. The sample holds tens of thousands of clones; around 84% are singletons and the top ten take approximately 10%. The TCR sequence derives from a man aged 70 or older with active COVID-19. Sequencing was carried out using peripheral blood.

The CDR3 region has the DNA TGTGCCAGCAGCTTAGACAGTGGAAACTATGGCTACACCTTC. It specifies CASSLDSGNYGYTF. V is TRBV7-2 and J is TRBJ1-2; D is ambiguous. Trimming removed 1 base from V and 2 bases from J, with 8 bases in between. Germline V lookup: CDR1 SGHTA, CDR2 FQGNSA. This CDR3 spans 14 amino acids.